A single T cell receptor beta chain is shown here with its context. This table comes from immunoSEQ multiplex PCR, and its TCRdb copy is limited to in-frame clones, with some not included. The profile shows about 60,000 clones, roughly four fifths of them singletons. The sample is drawn from a study of blood T cell repertoires in COVID-19. The specimen was peripheral blood. The TCR was taken from a middle-aged man with COVID-19, enrolled during active disease.

CDR3 protein: CASSTRTGRDQPQHF. The CDR3 DNA reads TGTGCCAGCTCAACCCGGACAGGGAGGGATCAGCCCCAGCATTTT. This chain joins TRBV18 and TRBJ1-5; 8 bases match TRBD1. V lost 5 bases to trimming and J lost 5 bases; unmatched junction nucleotides: 8. The CDR3 length is 15 residues. Germline CDR1 is KGHSH and CDR2 is LQKENI.